A selection of T cell receptor beta chains follows, all from one sample in a study of Ad26.COV2.S vaccination and SARS-CoV-2 variants. Sequencing used immunoSEQ multiplex PCR; TCRdb keeps in-frame clones, though not all of them. The sample yields 300,000 to 350,000 clones, about 86% seen once. Sequences were derived from peripheral blood, sampled in a trial of Ad26.COV2.S vaccine versus placebo. The receptors shown here come from a person between 18 and 60 years old who received the Ad26.COV2.S COVID-19 vaccine or a placebo. The CDR3 runs from the conserved cysteine through the conserved F or W. Fields, in order: V gene, J gene, D gene, clone size, CDR3 DNA, CDR3 protein. A D gene is named only where the DNA matches it firmly. Rows give clone size only sometimes, using once, few, many, or a class for an expanded clone.

V: TRBV5-6; J: TRBJ1-4; D: NA; size: NA; DNA: TGTGCCAGCAGGACCCAGGGAGGCGATGAAAAACTGTTTTTT; CDR3: CASRTQGGDEKLFF
V: TRBV5-1; J: TRBJ2-1; D: NA; size: NA; DNA: TGCGCCAGCAGTTTGTCCTCTAGAGCGGGCCACAATGAGCAGTTCTTC; CDR3: CASSLSSRAGHNEQFF
V: TRBV6-4; J: TRBJ2-3; D: NA; size: NA; DNA: TGTGCCAGCAAGGACAGCACAGATACGCAGTATTTT; CDR3: CASKDSTDTQYF
V: TRBV30; J: TRBJ1-1; D: TRBD1; size: NA; DNA: TGTGCCTGGAGGGCCAGGGGGAAAACTGAAGCTTTCTTT; CDR3: CAWRARGKTEAFF
V: TRBV11-2; J: TRBJ1-1; D: TRBD1; size: NA; DNA: TGTGCCAGCAGCTTGGACAGGGTCAACACTGAAGCTTTCTTT; CDR3: CASSLDRVNTEAFF
V: TRBV7-9; J: TRBJ1-1; D: NA; size: NA; DNA: TGTGCCAGCAGCTTAGAAGCGTGGGCCGGAGCTTTCTTT; CDR3: CASSLEAWAGAFF
V: TRBV11-2; J: TRBJ2-7; D: NA; size: NA; DNA: TGTGCCAGCAGCTTTGGCAGGAGCTCCTACGAGCAGTACTTC; CDR3: CASSFGRSSYEQYF
V: TRBV6-1; J: TRBJ1-6; D: NA; size: NA; DNA: TGTGCCAGCAGTGATAATCCGGGGAATTCACCCCTCCACTTT; CDR3: CASSDNPGNSPLHF
V: TRBV14; J: TRBJ2-5; D: NA; size: NA; DNA: TGTGCCAGCAGCCAATTTGTCCTCGATGTGATGGAGACCCAGTACTTC; CDR3: CASSQFVLDVMETQYF
V: TRBV15; J: TRBJ2-3; D: NA; size: NA; DNA: TGTGCCACCAGCAGAGCCATCGATAGATGGGATACGCAGTATTTT; CDR3: CATSRAIDRWDTQYF
V: TRBV6-5; J: TRBJ2-1; D: NA; size: NA; DNA: TGTGCCAGCTCAGGACAGAACTCCTACAATGAGCAGTTCTTC; CDR3: CASSGQNSYNEQFF
V: TRBV5-4; J: TRBJ1-2; D: TRBD1; size: NA; DNA: TGTGCCAGCAGCTCTCCGAGACAGGGGGCTTGGGGCTACACCTTC; CDR3: CASSSPRQGAWGYTF
V: TRBV5-1; J: TRBJ1-2; D: TRBD1; size: NA; DNA: TGCGCCAGCAGCTATGGACAGGGGGGTTCAAATGGCTACACCTTC; CDR3: CASSYGQGGSNGYTF
V: TRBV4-2; J: TRBJ2-2; D: TRBD2; size: NA; DNA: TGTGCCAGCAGCCAAGGGACTAGCACCGGGGAGCTGTTTTTT; CDR3: CASSQGTSTGELFF
V: TRBV29-1; J: TRBJ2-7; D: NA; size: few; DNA: TGCAGCGTTGAAGATGGACGGGGCTACGAGCAGTACTTC; CDR3: CSVEDGRGYEQYF
V: TRBV7-2; J: TRBJ2-3; D: NA; size: NA; DNA: TGTGCCAGCACGGCCCAGGGGCGCGGAGATACGCAGTATTTT; CDR3: CASTAQGRGDTQYF
V: TRBV6-5; J: TRBJ1-2; D: NA; size: NA; DNA: TGTGCCACTCGACCCACAGGGATTAACTATGGCTACACCTTC; CDR3: CATRPTGINYGYTF
V: TRBV6-1; J: TRBJ1-1; D: NA; size: NA; DNA: TGTGCCAGCAGTGATATCACTGAAGCTTTCTTT; CDR3: CASSDITEAFF
V: TRBV7-9; J: TRBJ1-5; D: NA; size: few; DNA: TGTGCCAGCAGTCCCCATGGGGGGCCCGATCAGCCCCAGCATTTT; CDR3: CASSPHGGPDQPQHF
V: TRBV27; J: TRBJ2-7; D: NA; size: NA; DNA: TGTGCCAGCTCTCTAATCCGGAGCTCCTACGAGCAGTACTTC; CDR3: CASSLIRSSYEQYF
V: TRBV14; J: TRBJ2-5; D: NA; size: once; DNA: TGTGCCAGCAGCCAGGGGACGACTAGTCTTCTCGAGACCCAGTACTTC; CDR3: CASSQGTTSLLETQYF
V: TRBV19; J: TRBJ2-7; D: TRBD2; size: NA; DNA: TGTGCCAGTAGTATAGAGGGACTAGCGGGCTACGAGCAGTACTTC; CDR3: CASSIEGLAGYEQYF
V: TRBV19; J: TRBJ2-4; D: NA; size: once; DNA: TGTGCCAGTAGTATGGGGGCGCGGTTCTCTAAAAACATTCAGTACTTC; CDR3: CASSMGARFSKNIQYF
V: TRBV2; J: TRBJ2-1; D: NA; size: NA; DNA: TGTGCCAGCAGTGTCTCCCAGGGGAGGTACAATGAGCAGTTCTTC; CDR3: CASSVSQGRYNEQFF
V: TRBV30; J: TRBJ1-6; D: TRBD1; size: NA; DNA: TGTGCTAGCACGACAGGGCACAATTCACCCCTCCACTTT; CDR3: CASTTGHNSPLHF
V: TRBV4-1; J: TRBJ2-7; D: TRBD2; size: NA; DNA: TGCGCCAGCAGCCCTTACGGACTAGCTTTCTCCTACGAGCAGTACTTC; CDR3: CASSPYGLAFSYEQYF
V: TRBV6-2/TRBV6-3; J: TRBJ2-3; D: NA; size: NA; DNA: TGTGCCAGCAGTTACGGGGGATCAGATACGCAGTATTTT; CDR3: CASSYGGSDTQYF
V: TRBV5-1; J: TRBJ2-1; D: TRBD2; size: NA; DNA: TGCGCCAGCAGCTTGGCAGCGGGGGGGTCCTACAATGAGCAGTTCTTC; CDR3: CASSLAAGGSYNEQFF
V: TRBV7-6; J: TRBJ2-1; D: NA; size: NA; DNA: TGTGCCAGCAGCCCTTCCTCGGGATCCTACAATGAGCAGTTCTTC; CDR3: CASSPSSGSYNEQFF
V: TRBV5-1; J: TRBJ2-3; D: TRBD1; size: once; DNA: TGCGCCAGCAGCTTGATCGCGCGACAGGGATCAGATACGCAGTATTTT; CDR3: CASSLIARQGSDTQYF
V: TRBV5-4; J: TRBJ2-2; D: NA; size: NA; DNA: TGTGCCAGCAGCTTGGGACGGGTGAACACCGGGGAGCTGTTTTTT; CDR3: CASSLGRVNTGELFF
V: TRBV18; J: TRBJ2-1; D: TRBD1; size: NA; DNA: TGTGCCAGCTCACCAGGACAGGGGAGTAACAATGAGCAGTTCTTC; CDR3: CASSPGQGSNNEQFF
V: TRBV30; J: TRBJ2-7; D: TRBD1; size: NA; DNA: TGTGCCTGGGCCCCTAGGCCGGGACAGGGAACCTCCTACGAGCAGTACTTC; CDR3: CAWAPRPGQGTSYEQYF
V: TRBV7-8; J: TRBJ2-7; D: NA; size: NA; DNA: TGTGCCAGCAGCTTAGAATCATTTTACGAGCAGTACTTC; CDR3: CASSLESFYEQYF
V: TRBV7-8; J: TRBJ1-1; D: TRBD1; size: NA; DNA: TGTGCCAGCGGACCGGGACAGCCCACCAGGACTGAAGCTTTCTTT; CDR3: CASGPGQPTRTEAFF
V: TRBV7-8; J: TRBJ1-5; D: NA; size: NA; DNA: TGTGCCAGCAGCTTAGCTCAGGGCCCCAGTCAGCCCCAGCATTTT; CDR3: CASSLAQGPSQPQHF